This T cell receptor (beta chain) was identified during a study of cytotoxic CD8 clonotypes in ibrutinib-treated CLL. Study as a whole: Researchers reported ten to eleven relapsed/refractory and approximately 15 treatment-naive patients, 17 of them IGHV unmutated. Among patients, 24 responded partially and 2 completely; 15 or so then stayed remitted and some 12 progressed after median roughly 68 months. Productive templates averaged 255,043 per sample, and productive rearrangements 85,000 to 100,000.

J gave up 0 bases and V 5 bases, and 4 bases lay outside the gene matches. The germline V gene encodes CDR1 SGHVS and CDR2 FQNEAQ. This CDR3 spans 14 amino acids. Assay: immunoSEQ multiplex PCR; the TCRdb copy retains only in-frame clones and omits some. The sample carries tens of thousands of clones, almost 70% recorded once. This clone was counted between two and nine times. The starting material was PBMCs, obtained after 24 months of ibrutinib treatment. The receptor comes from a human donor with chronic lymphocytic leukemia. The gene calls are TRBV7-8 and TRBJ2-7, with 7 positions matching TRBD1. CDR3 loop: CASSPRQGSYEQYF. CDR3 DNA: TGTGCCAGCAGCCCCCGACAGGGCTCCTACGAGCAGTACTTC.